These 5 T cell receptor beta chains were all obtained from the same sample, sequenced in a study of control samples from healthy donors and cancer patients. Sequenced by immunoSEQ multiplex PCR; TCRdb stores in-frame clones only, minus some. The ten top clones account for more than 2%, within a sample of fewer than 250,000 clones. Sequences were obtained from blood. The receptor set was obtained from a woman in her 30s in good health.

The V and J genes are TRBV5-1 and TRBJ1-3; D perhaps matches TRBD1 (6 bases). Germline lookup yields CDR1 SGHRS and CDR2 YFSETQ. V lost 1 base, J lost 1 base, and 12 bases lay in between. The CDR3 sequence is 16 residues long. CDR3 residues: CASSLYATGSGNTIYF. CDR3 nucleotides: TGCGCCAGCAGCTTGTATGCAACAGGGTCTGGAAACACCATATATTTT.

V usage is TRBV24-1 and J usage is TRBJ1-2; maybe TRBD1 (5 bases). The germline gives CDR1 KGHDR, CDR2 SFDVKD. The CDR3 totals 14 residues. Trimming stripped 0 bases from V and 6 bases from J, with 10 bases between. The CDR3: CATSDLRGTDGYTF. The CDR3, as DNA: TGTGCCACCAGTGATTTGCGGGGGACGGATGGCTACACCTTC.

CDR3 sequence (DNA): TGTGCCACCAGCATGGCCGGCGGGAATGAAGCTTTCTTT. Protein product: CATSMAGGNEAFF. The V and J genes are TRBV15 and TRBJ1-1; D not certain. Germline loops: CDR1 LNHNV, CDR2 YYDKDF (reference sequence). V lost 4 bases to trimming and J lost 7 bases, with 13 bases between them. This CDR3 comprises 13 residues.

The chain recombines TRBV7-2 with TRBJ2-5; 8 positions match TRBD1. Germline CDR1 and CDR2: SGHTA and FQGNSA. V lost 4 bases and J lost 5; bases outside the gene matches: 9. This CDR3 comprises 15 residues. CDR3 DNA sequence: TGTGCCAGCAGCTCCCCGACAGGGGACAGGGAGACCCAGTACTTC. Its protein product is CASSSPTGDRETQYF.

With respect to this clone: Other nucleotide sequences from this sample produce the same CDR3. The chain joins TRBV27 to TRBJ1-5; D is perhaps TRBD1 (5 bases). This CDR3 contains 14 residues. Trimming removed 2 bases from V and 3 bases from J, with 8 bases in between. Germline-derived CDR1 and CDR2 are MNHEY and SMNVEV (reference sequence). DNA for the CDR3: TGTGCCAGCAGTTTACAGGGCTCCAATCAGCCCCAGCATTTT. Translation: CASSLQGSNQPQHF.